The TCR beta chain under discussion was sequenced for a study of shared clonotypes between healthy human individuals. Study summary: A donor's plate count was three for CD4 naive and three for CD4 memory; CD8 naive had two and CD8 memory one. Study-level findings and limits: Lower generation probabilities were found for non-shared clonotypes than for those shared by all four donors.

This clone was seen once. What it recognizes is unknown. Trimming shortened V by 0 bases and J by 0 bases, and 6 bases separated the two germline ends. CDR1 is SGHNT and CDR2 is YYREEE in the germline V gene (reference sequence). This CDR3 has 15 residues. Roughly 200 ng DNA, around 30,000 T cell genomes, went into each sorted-subset replicate PCR. Profiling relied on immunoSEQ multiplex PCR, and the TCRdb table lists in-frame clones only, not all of them. The sample records 1,400,000 or so clones, roughly 98.5% being singletons. J is TRBJ2-2 and V is TRBV5-4; D unresolved. The sample consisted of naive CD4+ T cells sorted from blood. Documented subset: CD45RA+ positively selected. This TCR came from a man younger than 45 in good health. CDR3 sequence: CASSLDWANTGELFF. As DNA, the CDR3 is TGTGCCAGCAGCTTGGACTGGGCGAACACCGGGGAGCTGTTTTTT.